This section outlines one TCR beta chain sequence together with its context. Germline V gene sequence: CDR1 LNHDA, CDR2 SQIVND (reference sequence). The length of the CDR3 is 14 residues. V was clipped by 5 bases and J by 7 bases, with 15 bases between them. Per the study methods: Amplified reference gene primers provided the basis for estimating nucleated cell counts. Libraries were prepared by immunoSEQ multiplex PCR; TCRdb keeps only in-frame clonotypes and omits some of them. V, J and clone size were drawn from that table, and D and trimming were deduced from the DNA. The profile shows 250,000 to 300,000 clones, 90% of them singletons. Seattle-derived patients entered the study during active infection and were followed longitudinally. The sample originates from a study of blood T cell repertoires in COVID-19. Looking at the study overall: The origin of the acute and convalescent COVID-19 samples was the United States, Italy and Spain. PBMCs, B-cell-depleted T cells, or T cells provided the cDNA or gDNA that made up the material.

This chain connects TRBV19 to TRBJ1-5; possibly TRBD1 for D (5 bases). The TCR was taken from an older woman with COVID-19, enrolled during active disease. Source material: peripheral blood. This CDR3 is CASSLFRDGQPQHF. The CDR3, as DNA: TGTGCCAGTAGTCTGTTCAGGGATGGGCAGCCCCAGCATTTT. The full variable domain, with the rest looked up from reference TRBV19 and TRBJ1-5, is DGGITQSPKYLFRKEGQNVTLSCEQNLNHDAMYWYRQDPGQGLRLIYYSQIVNDFQKGDIAEGYSVSREKKESFPLTVTSAQKNPTAFYLCASSLFRDGQPQHFGDGTRLSIL.